Each of the 26 T cell receptor beta chains below was sequenced from the same sample in a study of identical twins. TCRdb independently ran MiXCR on the 5' RACE reads; one entry per CDR3 protein. In the table there are hundreds of thousands of distinct CDR3 sequences, approximately 6.1% of which are singletons. Sequenced input: naive T cells sorted from blood. The receptors come from a man aged 18 to 29 in good health.

The chain links TRBV27 to TRBJ1-6; TRBD1 matches 10 bases. This CDR3 has 15 residues. V shed 2 bases and J 10 bases; nucleotides not matched to a gene: 5. From germline, CDR1 is MNHEY and CDR2 SMNVEV (reference sequence). The DNA of the CDR3 is TGTGCCAGCAGTTTAAGACAGGGGGCTTTCTCACCCCTCCACTTT. This encodes CASSLRQGAFSPLHF.

This clonotype was recorded at least ten times. The chain is built from TRBV10-3 and TRBJ2-5; 10 nucleotides align to TRBD2. The germline V gene encodes CDR1 ENHRY and CDR2 SYGVKD. This CDR3 is built from 16 residues. V was clipped by 0 bases and J by 2 bases; unmatched bases: 3. CDR3 residues: CAISESKREGQETQYF. In DNA, the CDR3 is TGTGCCATCAGTGAGTCTAAGCGGGAGGGGCAAGAGACCCAGTACTTC.

There are many counts of this clonotype. The chain joins TRBV5-1 to TRBJ2-1, with a possible D match to TRBD1 (5 bases). Deletions cut 5 bases from V and 7 bases from J, with 7 bases between. The CDR3 has 11 residues. Germline-derived CDR1 and CDR2 are SGHRS and YFSETQ. The chain's CDR3 is CASRAGNEQFF. CDR3 DNA: TGCGCCAGCAGGGCAGGGAATGAGCAGTTCTTC.

In this sample, this clonotype turned up a few times. This chain links TRBV9 with TRBJ2-5; 13 bases map to TRBD2. CDR3 length: 18 residues. Trimming took 4 bases from V and 2 from J; bases not matched to a gene: 11. The germline CDR1 and CDR2 sequences are SGDLS and YYNGEE. CDR3 loop: CASSYRLAGGLPQETQYF. Here the CDR3 DNA reads TGTGCCAGCAGCTACAGACTAGCGGGAGGCCTCCCACAAGAGACCCAGTACTTC.

This clonotype was observed at least ten times. The chain recombines TRBV15 with TRBJ2-2, with D maybe TRBD1 (7 bases). The CDR3 runs to 16 residues. Looked up from germline, CDR1 is LNHNV and CDR2 is YYDKDF (reference sequence). Deletions cut 5 bases from V and 7 bases from J, with 20 bases between. The DNA for the CDR3 is TGTGCCACCAGCTTACCGACAGGGTCGGGAGTCGGGGAGCTGTTTTTT. Translation gives CATSLPTGSGVGELFF.

This clonotype has only a few counts. The V and J genes are TRBV5-1 and TRBJ2-7, with a possible D match to TRBD2 (5 bases). The ends were cut back, 4 bases at V and 6 bases at J, with 11 bases in the middle. Germline assignment: CDR1 SGHRS and CDR2 YFSETQ. The CDR3 has 12 residues. The CDR3, as DNA: TGCGCCAGCAGCCTCGAGGGTCGCGAGCAGTACGTC. It yields the protein CASSLEGREQYV.

This clonotype has a handful of counts. This sequence joins TRBV7-9 and TRBJ2-7; D gene ambiguous. The CDR3 contains 14 residues. Per germline, CDR1 SEHNR and CDR2 FQNEAQ (reference sequence). Trimming removed 5 bases at V and 4 bases at J, with 15 bases between. The CDR3 DNA is TGTGCCAGCAGCCCCCGGGTTGCACCTTACGAGCAGTACGTC. It specifies CASSPRVAPYEQYV.

This clonotype was seen repeatedly, ten times or more. J is TRBJ1-1 and V is TRBV6-1; 7 bases agree with TRBD1. V was clipped by 7 bases and J by 3 bases; unmatched bases: 5. Germline CDR1 is MNHNS and CDR2 is SASEGT. The CDR3 runs 13 residues. Here the CDR3 reads CASKRGRDTEAFF. CDR3 in DNA: TGTGCCAGCAAGAGGGGGCGAGACACTGAAGCTTTCTTT.

This clonotype was seen a few times. The chain uses TRBV20-1 and TRBJ1-1; D is possibly TRBD1 (5 bases). The CDR3 runs to 18 residues. Germline CDR1 and CDR2: DFQATT and SNEGSKA (reference sequence). With 4 bases removed from V and 3 bases from J, the gap between germline ends came to 27 bases. CDR3 bases: TGCAGTGCTAAAGATCTGCAGGGTGTGCGGGTTGAGGACACTGAAGCTTTCTTT. This encodes CSAKDLQGVRVEDTEAFF.

This clonotype was observed a few times. The rearrangement links TRBV20-1 to TRBJ2-1; 13 bases agree with TRBD2. V trimming: 0 bases; J trimming: 3 bases; junction bases outside the gene matches: 5. CDR3 length equals 17 residues. Germline V CDR1 and CDR2: DFQATT, SNEGSKA (reference sequence). CDR3 sequence reads: CSARDGTSGTLYNEQFF. For the CDR3, the DNA is TGCAGTGCTAGAGATGGGACTAGCGGGACCCTCTACAATGAGCAGTTCTTC.

This clonotype was picked up many times. This chain links TRBV20-1 with TRBJ2-4, with no clear D. The CDR3 totals 13 residues. Germline assignment: CDR1 DFQATT and CDR2 SNEGSKA (reference sequence). Trimming pared 3 bases from V and 7 bases from J, leaving 13 bases between. CDR3 amino acids: CSASYTGRNIQYF. For the CDR3, the DNA is TGCAGTGCTAGCTACACCGGGCGGAACATTCAGTACTTC.

Only a few counts were recorded for this clonotype. The CDR3 is CASSLGTGQDKNIQYF. DNA of the CDR3: TGTGCCAGCAGCTTGGGCACGGGACAGGACAAAAACATTCAGTACTTC. The chain is built from TRBV7-9 and TRBJ2-4; 8 bases align to TRBD1. The trim removed 3 bases at V and 3 bases at J, leaving 7 bases unmatched. The V gene's germline CDR1 is SEHNR and CDR2 FQNEAQ (reference sequence). This CDR3 is built from 16 residues.

The genes are TRBV7-9 and TRBJ2-5, with 12 bases lining up with TRBD2. The CDR3 totals 16 residues. Germline V lookup: CDR1 SEHNR, CDR2 FQNEAQ (reference sequence). The ends lost 5 bases at V and 2 bases at J; junction bases unmatched: 6. CDR3 protein: CASSPRLAGVQETQYF. CDR3 coding DNA: TGTGCCAGCAGCCCGCGACTAGCGGGAGTTCAAGAGACCCAGTACTTC.

This clonotype was picked up many times. The chain carries TRBV20-1 and TRBJ2-2; tentatively, D is TRBD1 or TRBD2 (5 bases each). Germline CDR1 and CDR2: DFQATT and SNEGSKA (reference sequence). V was pared by 3 bases and J by 0 bases, with 8 bases between. This CDR3 spans 14 amino acids. The CDR3 region is CSASREPNTGELFF. Here the CDR3 DNA reads TGCAGTGCTAGCAGGGAGCCGAACACCGGGGAGCTGTTTTTT.

The chain has TRBV3-1 and TRBJ2-4, with 10 bases matching TRBD1. The V segment lost 1 base and the J segment 12 bases; nucleotides outside the gene matches: 12. The CDR3 is 16 residues long. The V gene's germline CDR1 is LGHDT and CDR2 YNNKEL (reference sequence). As DNA, the CDR3 is TGTGCCAGCAGCCAAGTGGGTCGAGGACAGGGGGTTGGTCAGTACTTC. It translates to CASSQVGRGQGVGQYF.

This clonotype has just a few counts. The gene calls are TRBV10-3 and TRBJ2-1; 8 bases are a match to TRBD1. The CDR3 contains 14 residues. Germline V lookup: CDR1 ENHRY, CDR2 SYGVKD. J lost 6 bases, V lost 5 bases, and 6 bases had no gene match. CDR3 DNA sequence: TGTGCCATCAGTACCCCCGGGACAGGCAATGAGCAGTTCTTC. This gives the protein CAISTPGTGNEQFF.

As concerns this clonotype: A much larger clone is a single base away; this may be a read error. This sequence joins TRBV5-4 and TRBJ2-2, with D perhaps matching TRBD2 (6 bases). Germline lookup yields CDR1 SGHNT and CDR2 YYREEE (reference sequence). The CDR3 is 12 residues long. The V and J ends lost 4 bases and 5 bases respectively, with 6 bases between them. CDR3 region: CASSRETGELFF. The CDR3 DNA reads TGTGCCAGCAGCCGGGAGACCGGGGAGCTGTTTTTT.

In this sample, this clonotype turned up many times. This rearrangement joins TRBV10-2 to TRBJ2-1, with D possibly TRBD2 on 5 matching bases. Germline CDR1 and CDR2: WSHSY and SAAADI. CDR3 size: 18 residues. The V and J ends lost 2 bases and 2 bases respectively, with 19 bases between them. CDR3 coding DNA: TGCGCCAGCAGTGAGAGGCGAGGAGGACTGGTCACCTACAATGAGCAGTTCTTC. Translation: CASSERRGGLVTYNEQFF.

This clonotype was counted ten times or more. The chain joins TRBV7-9 to TRBJ2-2, with 10 bases identical to TRBD1. The trim removed 6 bases at V and 9 bases at J, leaving 13 bases unmatched. Germline CDR1 is SEHNR and CDR2 is FQNEAQ (reference sequence). The CDR3 sequence is 16 residues long. In DNA form, the CDR3 reads TGTGCCAGCAGTCCGACCCGGGACAGGGGTAACAGGGAGCTGTTTTTT. Translated: CASSPTRDRGNRELFF. Full variable domain (remainder filled in from reference TRBV7-9 and TRBJ2-2): DTGVSQNPRHKITKRGQNVTFRCDPISEHNRLYWYRQTLGQGPEFLTYFQNEAQLEKSRLLSDRFSAERPKGSFSTLEIQRTEQGDSAMYLCASSPTRDRGNRELFFGEGSRLTVL.

This clonotype has at least ten counts. The rearrangement uses TRBV12-3 or TRBV12-4 and TRBJ2-5, with D possibly being TRBD1 (6 bases). With 7 bases removed from V and 0 bases from J, the gap between germline ends came to 12 bases. The CDR3 totals 14 residues. The DNA for the CDR3 is TGTGCCAGCACTCTTAGGGACAACCAAGAGACCCAGTACTTC. Amino acid sequence: CASTLRDNQETQYF.

The sample holds many counts of this clonotype. The gene calls are TRBV4-3 and TRBJ2-2; 9 bases match TRBD2. The CDR3 totals 16 residues. V was pared by 0 bases and J by 6 bases, with 5 bases of the junction left unmatched. CDR1 and CDR2 (germline): LGHNA, YSLEER. CDR3 in DNA: TGCGCCAGCAGCCAAGACGGGGTAGCGGGAGCCGGGGAGCTGTTTTTT. It encodes CASSQDGVAGAGELFF.

This clonotype was observed a handful of times. The V gene is TRBV20-1, the J gene TRBJ1-5, with D possibly being TRBD1 (6 bases). Germline assignment: CDR1 DFQATT and CDR2 SNEGSKA (reference sequence). This CDR3 comprises 14 residues. Trimming took off 6 bases at V and 1 base at J, with 13 bases between the two ends. Here the CDR3 reads CSATTGQSNQPQHF. CDR3 nucleotide sequence: TGCAGTGCGACGACAGGCCAAAGCAATCAGCCCCAGCATTTT.

The chain couples TRBV11-2 to TRBJ2-2, with D unclear. The germline CDR1 and CDR2 sequences are SGHAT and FQNNGV. The CDR3 consists of 13 residues. The germline V and J ends were trimmed by 4 bases and 5 bases, with 8 bases remaining between them. DNA of the CDR3: TGTGCCAGCAGCTCTCTGAAAACCGGGGAGCTGTTTTTT. Translation gives CASSSLKTGELFF.

This clonotype came up many times. V is TRBV9 and J is TRBJ2-1, with D perhaps TRBD2 (5 bases). This CDR3 spans 15 amino acids. Trimming took 3 bases from V and 8 from J, leaving 18 bases between them. Germline CDR1 reads SGDLS; CDR2 reads YYNGEE. The CDR3 reads CASSATRPLGDEQFF. CDR3 nucleotides: TGTGCCAGCAGCGCGACGCGGCCCCTCGGGGATGAGCAGTTCTTC. The variable domain in full, completed from reference TRBV9 and TRBJ2-1, reads DSGVTQTPKHLITATGQRVTLRCSPRSGDLSVYWYQQSLDQGLQFLIQYYNGEERAKGNILERFSAQQFPDLHSELNLSSLELGDSALYFCASSATRPLGDEQFFGPGTRLTVL.

V is TRBV5-1 and J is TRBJ2-7, with TRBD1 identical over 9 bases. The CDR3 is 14 amino acids. Per germline, CDR1 SGHRS and CDR2 YFSETQ. V shed 0 bases, J shed 6 bases, and the junction held 4 bases outside the gene matches. The CDR3 region has the DNA TGCGCCAGCAGCTTGGTCGGGACAGGGTCCGAGCAGTACGTC. It encodes CASSLVGTGSEQYV.

In this sample, this clonotype turned up a few times. V gene TRBV12-3 or TRBV12-4 combines with J gene TRBJ2-1; D tentatively fits TRBD1 or TRBD2 (5 bases each). This CDR3 is 13 amino acids long. Trimming stripped 8 bases from V and 0 bases from J, with 8 bases between. This chain's CDR3 is CASEGSSYNEQFF. CDR3 in DNA: TGTGCCAGCGAGGGGAGCTCCTACAATGAGCAGTTCTTC.